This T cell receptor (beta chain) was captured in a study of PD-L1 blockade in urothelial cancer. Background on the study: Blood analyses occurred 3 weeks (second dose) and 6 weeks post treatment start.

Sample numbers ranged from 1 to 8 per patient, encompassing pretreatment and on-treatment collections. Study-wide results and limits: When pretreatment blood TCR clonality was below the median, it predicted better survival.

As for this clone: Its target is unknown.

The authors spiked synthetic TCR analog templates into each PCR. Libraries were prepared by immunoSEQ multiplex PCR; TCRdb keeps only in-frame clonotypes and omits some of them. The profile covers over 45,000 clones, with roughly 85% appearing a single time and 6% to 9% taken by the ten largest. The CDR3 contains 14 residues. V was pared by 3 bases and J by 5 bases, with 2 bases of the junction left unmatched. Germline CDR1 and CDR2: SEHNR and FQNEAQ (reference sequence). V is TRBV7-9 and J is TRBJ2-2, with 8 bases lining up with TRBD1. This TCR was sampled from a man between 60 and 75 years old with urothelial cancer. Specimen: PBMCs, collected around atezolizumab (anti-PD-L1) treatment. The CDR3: CASSFQGATGELFF. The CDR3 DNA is TGTGCCAGCAGCTTCCAGGGGGCGACCGGGGAGCTGTTTTTT.